This TCR beta chain was sequenced for a study of blood T cell repertoires in COVID-19. Across the study: From T cells, B-cell-depleted T cells, or PBMCs came the material, which was cDNA or gDNA.

The sample holds one count of this clone. Here immunoSEQ multiplex PCR was the method, and the copy in TCRdb shows in-frame clones only, minus some. The data hold 250,000 to 300,000 clones, with 80% to 85% observed a single time. Recruits, aged about 18 to 100 years, lived in 20 to 30 US areas. The CDR3 runs 16 residues. The ends lost 2 bases at V and 5 bases at J; junction bases unmatched: 8. In germline, CDR1 is SGHTA, CDR2 FQGTGA. The TCR sequence derives from a man aged 45-60 years who had recovered from COVID-19. The specimen sequenced was PBMCs or T cells enriched from blood (not recorded which). This sequence joins TRBV7-3 and TRBJ2-7; 11 bases agree with TRBD2. Here the CDR3 DNA reads TGTGCCAGCAGCTTACCCCGACTAGCGGGATGGGACGAGCAGTACTTC. Its protein product is CASSLPRLAGWDEQYF.